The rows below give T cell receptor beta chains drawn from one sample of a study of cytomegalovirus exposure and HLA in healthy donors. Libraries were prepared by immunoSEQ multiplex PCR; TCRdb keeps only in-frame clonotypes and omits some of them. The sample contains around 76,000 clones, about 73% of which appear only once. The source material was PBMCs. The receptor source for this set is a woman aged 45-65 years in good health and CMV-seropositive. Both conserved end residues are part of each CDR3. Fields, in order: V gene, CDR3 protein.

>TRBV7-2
CASSMGQGAFEQFF
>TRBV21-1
CASSKGDSQYYEQYF
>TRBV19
CASSPAPNYGYTF
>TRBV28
CASNTRTSGDNEQFF
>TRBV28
CASSSPVPFYEQYF
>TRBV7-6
CASSSRTVRGEQYF
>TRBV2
CASSGTERNQPQHF
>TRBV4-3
CASSQQGQAYGYTF
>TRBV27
CASSSSLNQPQHF
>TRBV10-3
CAISDGTGITGELFF
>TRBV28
CASSSQDRGHSATF
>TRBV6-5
CASSYSGGGQPQHF
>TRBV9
CASSVGPRGVEAFF
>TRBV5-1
CASSLWTSGTNEQFF
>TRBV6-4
CASSDQGLPNTGELFF
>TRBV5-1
CASSPEGSGSVGEQFF
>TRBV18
CASSPGQGVYTEAFF
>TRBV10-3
CAISEGRGVYEQYF
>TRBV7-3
CASSSPPVSDTQYF
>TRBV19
CASSKGFGMFYEQYF
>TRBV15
CATSRAGRDTEAFF
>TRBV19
CASTLGLALNTGELFF
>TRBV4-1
CASSPRTSGGQETQYF
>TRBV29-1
CSVDRDGYTF
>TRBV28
CASSSSTGVDRTLSYEQYF
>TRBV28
CASSPPGGHEQYF
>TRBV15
CATSFLGGGANEQFF
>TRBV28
CASITGGPVVVAFF
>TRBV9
CASSVDPGRGGYTF
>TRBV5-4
CASSTGQGLFLNTEAFF
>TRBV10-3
CAISPGQRTDTQYF
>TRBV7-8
CASSLAWSASGLYEQYF
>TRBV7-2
CASSARQHSYEQYF
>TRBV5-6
CASSLVDFLNTEAFF
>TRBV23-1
CASSPHRVFREYNEQFF
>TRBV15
CATSRVRVAGVYNEQFF
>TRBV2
CASILTESDEKLFF
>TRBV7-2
CASSLVGTGGYEQYF
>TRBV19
CASSMGIVGGQPQHF
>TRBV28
CASSFRGRPYEQYF
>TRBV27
CASSFPSGELFF
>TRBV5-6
CASSLMGPGELFF
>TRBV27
CASSLTVLGVDTEAFF
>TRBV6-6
CASSSRTGVGEKLFF
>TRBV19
CASSSTSGNYGYTF
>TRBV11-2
CASSPGTGLETQYF
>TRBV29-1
CSVMGGNTEAFF
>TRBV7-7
CASSITGNTGELFF
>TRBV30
CAWRPQGASEAFF
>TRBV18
CASSPQGLAGVWNEQFF
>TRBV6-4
CASSPGLAGTDTQYF
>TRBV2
CASSEGWAGVQETQYF
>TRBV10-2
CASGEVTDTQYF
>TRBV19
CASTYSWHNTGELFF
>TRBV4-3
CASSQDGSTLASYNEQFF
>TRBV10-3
CAIRMGTERAGELFF